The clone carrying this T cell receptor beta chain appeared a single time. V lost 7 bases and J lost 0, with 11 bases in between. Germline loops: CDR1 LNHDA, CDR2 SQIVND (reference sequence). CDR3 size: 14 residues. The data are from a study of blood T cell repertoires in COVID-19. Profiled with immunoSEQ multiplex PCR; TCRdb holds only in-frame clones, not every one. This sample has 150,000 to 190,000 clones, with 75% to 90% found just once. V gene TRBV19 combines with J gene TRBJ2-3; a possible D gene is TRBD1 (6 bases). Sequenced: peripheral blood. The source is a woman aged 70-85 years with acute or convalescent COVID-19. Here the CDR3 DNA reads TGTGCCAGTATACAGGGAAGGAGCACAGATACGCAGTATTTT. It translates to CASIQGRSTDTQYF.